Below, one T cell receptor beta chain is given with its context. Per the germline V gene, CDR1 is SGHVS and CDR2 is FQNEAQ. The CDR3 is 15 residues long. V dropped 7 bases and J dropped 2; count of bases not matched to a gene: 10. The data are from a study of technical replicates of blood from a few donors. Some clones are missing from TCRdb's copy, which holds only in-frame ones; the method was immunoSEQ multiplex PCR. The data show roughly 85,000 clones, roughly 94% seen once. The TCR sequence derives from a human donor in good health. The source material was T cells isolated from PBMCs. V usage is TRBV7-8 and J usage is TRBJ2-7; 8 bases map to TRBD2. Written as DNA, the CDR3 is TGTGCCAGCACCTACGGGGGGGGCGATACCTACGAGCAGTACTTC. Amino acids: CASTYGGGDTYEQYF.